This TCR beta chain was sequenced for a study of CD8+ T cells in alopecia areata. Study conclusions and caveats: For lesional scalp, especially alopecia totalis/universalis, clonality was higher than in normal scalp.

Extracted from the samples, RNA was reverse transcribed into cDNA to serve as the sequencing template. Clones were read by immunoSEQ multiplex PCR, and TCRdb kept only the in-frame ones, dropping some. The sample has 150,000 to 200,000 clones, 50% to 60% seen once. It was from alopecia areata patients that lesional scalp punch biopsies and peripheral blood were collected. V was shortened by 5 bases and J by 3 bases, with 4 bases between the two germline ends. Germline V gene sequence: CDR1 SQVTM, CDR2 ANQGSEA. The length of the CDR3 is 11 residues. As to this clone: The antigen is not known.

The sequencing used CD4+ T cells sorted from blood, collected at week 0. The receptor was derived from a human donor with alopecia areata. The rearrangement joins TRBV29-1 to TRBJ1-4; D call uncertain. This chain's CDR3 is CSVLANEKLFF. The CDR3 nucleotides read TGCAGCGTTCTAGCTAATGAAAAACTGTTTTTT.